This is a list of T cell receptor beta chains from one sample in a study of cytomegalovirus exposure and HLA in healthy donors. Some clones are missing from TCRdb's copy, which holds only in-frame ones; the method was immunoSEQ multiplex PCR. The sample contains about 210,000 clones, approximately 82% of which appear only once. Sequenced sample: PBMCs. Every receptor here comes from a woman between 50 and 59 years old in good health and CMV-seropositive. The CDR3 runs from the conserved cysteine through the conserved F or W. A D gene is named only where the DNA matches it firmly. Clone size is given for some rows only: seen once, a few or many times, or a class if the clone is expanded.

j_call cdr3_length clone_size d_call v_call cdr3_aa cdr3_nt
TRBJ2-3 15 . TRBD1 TRBV18 CASSPLGTGTDTQYF TGTGCCAGCTCCCCTTTGGGGACAGGGACCGATACGCAGTATTTT
TRBJ1-1 15 . . TRBV5-1 CASRATETMNTEAFF TGCGCCAGCAGGGCGACAGAGACCATGAACACTGAAGCTTTCTTT
TRBJ1-2 14 . . TRBV27 CASSFRTANYGYTF TGTGCCAGCAGCTTTCGGACTGCAAACTATGGCTACACCTTC
TRBJ2-7 13 . . TRBV7-9 CASSLRGIDEQYF TGTGCCAGCAGCCTTCGGGGGATCGACGAGCAGTACTTC
TRBJ1-4 15 . . TRBV7-9 CASSSTPGGPEKLFF TGTGCCAGCAGCTCAACCCCGGGAGGGCCCGAAAAACTGTTTTTT
TRBJ2-7 13 . TRBD1 TRBV29-1 CSVEESPGGEQYF TGCAGCGTTGAAGAGTCCCCAGGGGGTGAGCAGTACTTC
TRBJ1-5 15 few . TRBV19 CASSIPGDSNQPQHF TGTGCCAGTAGTATACCAGGGGATAGCAATCAGCCCCAGCATTTT
TRBJ2-7 13 . . TRBV25-1 CASPLMASREQYF TGTGCCAGCCCCTTAATGGCCTCACGAGAGCAGTACTTC
TRBJ1-5 15 . TRBD1 TRBV2 CASSPGRTGVQPQHF TGTGCCAGCAGTCCAGGTCGGACAGGGGTTCAGCCCCAGCATTTT
TRBJ1-1 14 . . TRBV11-2 CASSLQPGYTEAFF TGTGCCAGCAGCTTACAGCCAGGATACACTGAAGCTTTCTTT
TRBJ2-5 13 . . TRBV10-3 CAISDPREETQYF TGTGCCATCAGTGATCCCAGGGAAGAGACCCAGTACTTC
TRBJ1-2 15 . TRBD1 TRBV28 CASSFLIGQGIGYTF TGTGCCAGCAGTTTTCTTATCGGACAGGGGATTGGCTACACCTTC
TRBJ1-2 13 . . TRBV2 CASTAQGYGGYTF TGTGCCAGCACTGCGCAGGGTTACGGTGGCTACACCTTC
TRBJ1-3 12 . . TRBV29-1 CSVVGQGRAIYF TGCAGCGTTGTTGGGCAGGGCAGAGCCATATATTTT
TRBJ1-2 14 . . TRBV19 CASSVMSGDYGYTF TGTGCCAGTAGTGTCATGTCAGGGGACTATGGCTACACCTTC
TRBJ1-1 9 . . TRBV29-1 CSAGPEAFF TGCAGCGCAGGGCCTGAAGCTTTCTTT
TRBJ2-7 11 . . TRBV30 CAWSVLGEQYF TGTGCCTGGAGTGTACTCGGCGAGCAGTACTTC
TRBJ2-1 13 . . TRBV6-1 CASTGVSYNEQFF TGTGCCAGCACCGGGGTCTCCTACAATGAGCAGTTCTTC
TRBJ2-1 15 . . TRBV4-1 CASSHHDTRSGEQFF TGCGCCAGCAGCCACCACGATACTAGATCCGGTGAGCAGTTCTTC
TRBJ2-7 15 . TRBD1 TRBV5-4 CASSLGDRGLYEQYF TGTGCCAGCAGCTTAGGTGACAGGGGGCTCTACGAGCAGTACTTC
TRBJ2-2 16 . TRBD1 TRBV5-1 CASSSQRTGAAGELFF TGCGCCAGCAGCTCGCAGCGGACAGGGGCCGCCGGGGAGCTGTTTTTT
TRBJ1-6 15 . TRBD1 TRBV2 CASTEQDRGNSPLHF TGTGCCAGCACCGAACAGGACAGGGGGAATTCACCCCTCCACTTT
TRBJ1-1 16 . TRBD1 TRBV13 CASSTPTGTGNTEAFF TGTGCCAGCAGCACACCCACCGGGACAGGGAACACTGAAGCTTTCTTT
TRBJ1-2 14 . . TRBV11-2 CASSSSGRNYGYTF TGTGCCAGCAGCTCAAGCGGCCGGAATTATGGCTACACCTTC
TRBJ1-4 18 . . TRBV19 CASSPSGRAPATNEKLFF TGTGCCAGCTCACCGTCAGGCAGGGCACCCGCAACTAATGAAAAACTGTTTTTT
TRBJ2-7 17 . TRBD1 TRBV10-2 CASRGQGSARVLYEQYF TGCGCCAGCAGGGGACAGGGCTCAGCCAGAGTCCTCTACGAGCAGTACTTC
TRBJ2-3 16 . TRBD1 TRBV7-2 CASSLERTGKADTQYF TGTGCCAGCAGCTTAGAGAGGACAGGGAAAGCAGATACGCAGTATTTT
TRBJ2-2 17 . TRBD2 TRBV28 CASSSLAGGPSTGELFF TGTGCCAGCAGTTCGCTAGCGGGGGGGCCGAGCACCGGGGAGCTGTTTTTT
TRBJ1-5 13 once . TRBV5-1 CASSLNRDQPQHF TGCGCCAGCAGCTTAAACAGGGATCAGCCCCAGCATTTT
TRBJ1-6 12 . . TRBV2 CASSDGYSPLHF TGTGCCAGCAGTGACGGTTATTCACCCCTCCACTTT
TRBJ2-1 15 . TRBD2 TRBV5-8 CASRSSGGHVNEQFF TGTGCCAGCAGGAGTAGCGGGGGGCACGTCAATGAGCAGTTCTTC
TRBJ1-2 13 once . TRBV2 CASSFQQGLGYTF TGTGCCAGCAGTTTCCAGCAGGGGCTCGGCTACACCTTC
TRBJ2-7 14 . TRBD1 TRBV9 CASSGRDSSYEQYF TGTGCCAGCAGCGGCCGGGACAGCTCCTACGAGCAGTACTTC
TRBJ2-1 15 once TRBD2 TRBV25-1 CASSGLAGGYNEQFF TGTGCCAGCAGTGGACTAGCGGGGGGCTACAATGAGCAGTTCTTC
TRBJ1-4 16 . TRBD1 TRBV4-2 CASSQDMETGREKLFF TGTGCCAGCAGCCAAGATATGGAGACAGGGAGAGAAAAACTGTTTTTT
TRBJ2-7 17 . . TRBV9 CASSPHVGLAEMYEQYF TGTGCCAGCAGCCCCCACGTCGGGCTAGCAGAGATGTACGAGCAGTACTTC
TRBJ2-2 12 . . TRBV5-1 CASTRDDGELFF TGCGCCAGCACCAGGGATGACGGGGAGCTGTTTTTT
TRBJ2-5 16 once . TRBV27 CASSLGTGGYQETQYF TGTGCCAGCAGTTTAGGTACGGGGGGCTACCAAGAGACCCAGTACTTC
TRBJ2-3 13 few . TRBV7-9 CASSLAQENTQYF TGTGCCAGCAGCTTAGCGCAAGAGAATACGCAGTATTTT
TRBJ2-7 13 . . TRBV21-1 CASSNDRRYEQYF TGTGCCAGCAGCAACGACAGGCGATACGAGCAGTACTTC
TRBJ1-4 16 . . TRBV18 CASSPPIRAFTGKLFF TGTGCCAGCTCACCACCCATCAGGGCATTTACAGGAAAACTGTTTTTT
TRBJ1-3 14 once . TRBV7-6 CASSPLGSGNTIYF TGTGCCAGCAGCCCCCTAGGCTCTGGAAACACCATATATTTT
TRBJ2-6 20 . . TRBV7-8 CASSPRRDSAFFTGANVLTF TGTGCCAGCAGCCCTAGGCGTGACAGTGCCTTCTTCACTGGGGCCAACGTCCTGACTTTC